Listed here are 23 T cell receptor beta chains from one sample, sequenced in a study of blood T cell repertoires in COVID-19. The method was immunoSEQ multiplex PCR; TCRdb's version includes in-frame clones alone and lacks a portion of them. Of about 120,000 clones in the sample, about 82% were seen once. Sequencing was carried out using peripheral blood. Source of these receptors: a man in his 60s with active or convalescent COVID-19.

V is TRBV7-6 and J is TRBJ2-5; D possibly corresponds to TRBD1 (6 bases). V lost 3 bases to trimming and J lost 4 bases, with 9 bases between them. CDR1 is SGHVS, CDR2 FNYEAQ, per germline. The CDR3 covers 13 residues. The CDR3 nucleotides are TGTGCCAGCAGCTTCGAAGGGGGAGAGACCCAGTACTTC. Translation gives CASSFEGGETQYF.

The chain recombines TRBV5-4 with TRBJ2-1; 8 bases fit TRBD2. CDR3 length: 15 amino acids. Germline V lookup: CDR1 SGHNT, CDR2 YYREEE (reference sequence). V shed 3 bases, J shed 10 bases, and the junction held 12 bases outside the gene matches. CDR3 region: CASSSPSGGSREQFF. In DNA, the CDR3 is TGTGCCAGCAGCTCCCCCTCGGGAGGGTCAAGGGAGCAGTTCTTC.

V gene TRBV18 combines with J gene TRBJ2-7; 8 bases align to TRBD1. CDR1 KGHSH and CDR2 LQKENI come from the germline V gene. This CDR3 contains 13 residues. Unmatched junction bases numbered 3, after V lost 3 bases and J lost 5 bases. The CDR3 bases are TGTGCCAGCTCACCGGGACAGGACCACGAGCAGTACTTC. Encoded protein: CASSPGQDHEQYF.

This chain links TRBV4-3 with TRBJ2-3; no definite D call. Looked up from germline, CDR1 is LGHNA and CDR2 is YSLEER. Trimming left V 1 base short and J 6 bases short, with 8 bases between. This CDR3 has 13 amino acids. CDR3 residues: CASSQVSTDTQYF. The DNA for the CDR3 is TGCGCCAGCAGCCAAGTTAGTACCGATACGCAGTATTTT.

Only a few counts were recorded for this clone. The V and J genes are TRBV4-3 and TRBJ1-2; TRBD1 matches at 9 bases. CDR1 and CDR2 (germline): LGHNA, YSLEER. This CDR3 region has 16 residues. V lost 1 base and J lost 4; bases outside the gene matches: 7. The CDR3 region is CASSQAGTGTFYGYTF. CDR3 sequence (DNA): TGCGCCAGCAGCCAAGCCGGGACAGGGACATTCTATGGCTACACCTTC.

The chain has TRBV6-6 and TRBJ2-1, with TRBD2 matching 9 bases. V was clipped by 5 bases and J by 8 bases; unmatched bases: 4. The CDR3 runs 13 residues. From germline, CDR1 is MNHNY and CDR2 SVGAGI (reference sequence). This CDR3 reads CASSRLAVDEQFF. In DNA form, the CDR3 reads TGTGCCAGCAGTAGACTAGCGGTGGATGAGCAGTTCTTC.

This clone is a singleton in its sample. CDR3 region: CASRGQGVDGELFF. CDR3 sequence (DNA): TGTGCCAGCAGGGGACAGGGGGTTGACGGGGAGCTGTTTTTT. The V call is TRBV7-6, the J call TRBJ2-2, with 11 nucleotides matching TRBD1. V shed 6 bases, J shed 7 bases, and the junction held 4 bases outside the gene matches. The germline V gene encodes CDR1 SGHVS and CDR2 FNYEAQ. CDR3 length equals 14 residues.

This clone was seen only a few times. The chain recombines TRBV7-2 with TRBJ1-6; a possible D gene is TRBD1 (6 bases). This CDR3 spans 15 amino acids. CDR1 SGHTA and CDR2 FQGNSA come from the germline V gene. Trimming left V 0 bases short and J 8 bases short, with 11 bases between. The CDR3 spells CASSLAGQSDSPLHF. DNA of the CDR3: TGTGCCAGCAGCTTAGCCGGACAGTCGGATTCACCCCTCCACTTT.

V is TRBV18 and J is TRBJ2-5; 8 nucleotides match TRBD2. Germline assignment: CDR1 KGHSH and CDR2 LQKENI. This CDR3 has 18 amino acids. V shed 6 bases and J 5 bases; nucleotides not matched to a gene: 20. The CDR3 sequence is CASSPLGGGPSFKETQYF. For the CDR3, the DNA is TGTGCCAGCTCCCCCTTGGGCGGGGGGCCGAGTTTTAAGGAGACCCAGTACTTC.

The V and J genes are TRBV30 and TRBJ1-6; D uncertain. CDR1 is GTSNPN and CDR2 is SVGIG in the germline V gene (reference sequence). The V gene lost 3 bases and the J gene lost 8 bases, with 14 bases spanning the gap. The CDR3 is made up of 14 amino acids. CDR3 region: CAWRAGLWDSPLHF. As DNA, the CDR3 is TGTGCCTGGAGGGCAGGACTCTGGGATTCACCCCTCCACTTT.

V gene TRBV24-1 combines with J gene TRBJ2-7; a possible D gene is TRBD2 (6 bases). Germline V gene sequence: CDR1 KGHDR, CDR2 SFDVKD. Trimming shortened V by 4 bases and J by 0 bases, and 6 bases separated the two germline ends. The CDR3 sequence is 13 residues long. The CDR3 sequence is CATSDGSSYEQYF. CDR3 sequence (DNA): TGTGCCACCAGTGACGGGAGCTCCTACGAGCAGTACTTC.

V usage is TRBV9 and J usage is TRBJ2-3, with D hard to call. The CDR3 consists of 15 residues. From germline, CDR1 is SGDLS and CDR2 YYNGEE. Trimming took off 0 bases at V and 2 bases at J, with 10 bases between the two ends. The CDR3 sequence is CASSVGSRLTDTQYF. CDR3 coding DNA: TGTGCCAGCAGCGTAGGAAGCAGACTCACAGATACGCAGTATTTT.

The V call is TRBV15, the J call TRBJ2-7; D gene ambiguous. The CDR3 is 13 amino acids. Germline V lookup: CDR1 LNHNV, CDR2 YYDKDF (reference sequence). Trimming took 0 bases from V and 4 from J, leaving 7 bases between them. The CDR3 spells CATSRDPTYEQYF. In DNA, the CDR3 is TGTGCCACCAGCAGAGATCCGACTTACGAGCAGTACTTC. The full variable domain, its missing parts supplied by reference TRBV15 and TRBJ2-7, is DAMVIQNPRYQVTQFGKPVTLSCSQTLNHNVMYWYQQKSSQAPKLLFHYYDKDFNNEADTPDNFQSRRPNTSFCFLDIRSPGLGDTAMYLCATSRDPTYEQYFGPGTRLTVT.

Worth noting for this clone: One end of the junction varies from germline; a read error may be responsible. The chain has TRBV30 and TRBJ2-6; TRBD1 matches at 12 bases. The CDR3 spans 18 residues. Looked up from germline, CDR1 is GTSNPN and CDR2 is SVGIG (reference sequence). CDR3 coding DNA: TGTACCTGGAGTGTACCCGGGACAGGGGGCTATGGGGCCAACGTCCTGACTTTC. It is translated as CTWSVPGTGGYGANVLTF.

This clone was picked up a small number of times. The CDR3 is CASSLARGGNEQYF. The CDR3 bases are TGTGCCAGCAGCTTAGCCCGGGGGGGAAACGAGCAGTACTTC. This chain joins TRBV11-2 and TRBJ2-7, with 8 bases fitting TRBD2. This CDR3 spans 14 amino acids. Germline trimming cut 1 base from V and 5 bases from J; bases unmatched to any gene: 4. The germline V gene encodes CDR1 SGHAT and CDR2 FQNNGV.

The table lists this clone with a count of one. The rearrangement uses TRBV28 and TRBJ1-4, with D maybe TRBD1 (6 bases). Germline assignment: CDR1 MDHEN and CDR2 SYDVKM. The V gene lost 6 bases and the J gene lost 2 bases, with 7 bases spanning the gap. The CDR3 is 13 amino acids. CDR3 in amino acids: CASRGATNEKLFF. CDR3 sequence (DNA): TGTGCCAGCAGGGGGGCCACTAATGAAAAACTGTTTTTT.

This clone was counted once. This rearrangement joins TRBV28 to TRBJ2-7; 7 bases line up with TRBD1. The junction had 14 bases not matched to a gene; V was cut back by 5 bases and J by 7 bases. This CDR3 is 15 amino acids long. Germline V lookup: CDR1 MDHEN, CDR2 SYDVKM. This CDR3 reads CASSPTGTEAWEQYF. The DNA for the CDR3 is TGTGCCAGCAGTCCTACCGGGACAGAGGCCTGGGAGCAGTACTTC.

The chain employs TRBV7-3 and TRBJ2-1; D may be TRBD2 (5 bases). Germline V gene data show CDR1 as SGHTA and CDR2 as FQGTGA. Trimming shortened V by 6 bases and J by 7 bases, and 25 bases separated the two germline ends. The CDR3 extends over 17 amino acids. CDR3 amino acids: CASSPSEASGGLNEQFF. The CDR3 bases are TGTGCCAGCAGTCCCTCGGAGGCTAGTGGTGGGTTGAATGAGCAGTTCTTC.

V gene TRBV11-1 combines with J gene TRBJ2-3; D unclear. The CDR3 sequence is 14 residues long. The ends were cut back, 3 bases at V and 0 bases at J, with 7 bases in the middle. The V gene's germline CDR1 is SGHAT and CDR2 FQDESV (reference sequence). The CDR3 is CASSFSGSTDTQYF. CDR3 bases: TGTGCCAGCAGCTTTTCCGGGAGCACAGATACGCAGTATTTT.

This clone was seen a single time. CDR3 protein: CASSLLAGSYNEQFF. In DNA form, the CDR3 reads TGTGCCAGCAGCCTTCTAGCGGGATCGTACAATGAGCAGTTCTTC. This chain joins TRBV5-5 and TRBJ2-1, with TRBD2 matching 9 bases. CDR1 is SGHKS, CDR2 YYEKEE, per germline (reference sequence). The junction had 6 bases not matched to a gene; V was cut back by 4 bases and J by 4 bases. The CDR3 contains 15 residues.

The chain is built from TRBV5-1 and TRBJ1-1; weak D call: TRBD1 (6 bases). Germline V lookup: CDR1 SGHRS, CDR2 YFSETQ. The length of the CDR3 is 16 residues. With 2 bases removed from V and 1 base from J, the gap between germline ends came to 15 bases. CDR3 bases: TGCGCCAGCAGCTTCGAAGGGGGGGTGTCGAACACTGAAGCTTTCTTT. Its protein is CASSFEGGVSNTEAFF.

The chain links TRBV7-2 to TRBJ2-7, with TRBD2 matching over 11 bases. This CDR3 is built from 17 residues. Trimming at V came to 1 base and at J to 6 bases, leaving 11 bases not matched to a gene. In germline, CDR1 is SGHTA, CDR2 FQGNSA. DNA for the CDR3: TGTGCCAGCAGCTTAGGGGCTAGCGGGAGGAGTGGGGTCGAGCAGTACTTC. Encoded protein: CASSLGASGRSGVEQYF.

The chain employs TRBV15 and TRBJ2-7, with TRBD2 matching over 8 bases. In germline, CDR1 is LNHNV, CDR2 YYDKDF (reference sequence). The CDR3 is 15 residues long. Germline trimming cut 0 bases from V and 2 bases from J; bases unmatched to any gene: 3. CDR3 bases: TGTGCCACCAGCAGAGATTTAGCGGGACCCTACGAGCAGTACTTC. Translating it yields CATSRDLAGPYEQYF.